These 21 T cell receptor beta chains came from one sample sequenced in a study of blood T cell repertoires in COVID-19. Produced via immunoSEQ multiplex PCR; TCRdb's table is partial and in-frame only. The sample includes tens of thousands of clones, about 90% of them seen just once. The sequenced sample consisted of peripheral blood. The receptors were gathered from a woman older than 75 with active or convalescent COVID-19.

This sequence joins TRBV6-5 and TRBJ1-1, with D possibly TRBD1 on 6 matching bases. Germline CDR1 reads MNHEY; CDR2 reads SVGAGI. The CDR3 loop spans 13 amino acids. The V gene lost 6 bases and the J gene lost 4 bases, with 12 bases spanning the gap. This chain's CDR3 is CASSVTGSTEAFF. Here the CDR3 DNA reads TGTGCCAGCAGCGTAACAGGGAGCACTGAAGCTTTCTTT.

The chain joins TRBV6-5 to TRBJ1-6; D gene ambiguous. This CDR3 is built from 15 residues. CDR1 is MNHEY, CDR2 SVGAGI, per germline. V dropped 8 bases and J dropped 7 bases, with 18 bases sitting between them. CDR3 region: CASWTSTRANSPLHF. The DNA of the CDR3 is TGTGCCAGCTGGACTTCGACAAGGGCAAATTCACCCCTCCACTTT.

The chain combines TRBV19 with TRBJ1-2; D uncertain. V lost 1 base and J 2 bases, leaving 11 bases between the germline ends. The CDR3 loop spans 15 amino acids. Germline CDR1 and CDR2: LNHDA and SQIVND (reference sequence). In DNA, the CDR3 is TGTGCCAGTAGTATAGGTCCAGGATCCAACTATGGCTACACCTTC. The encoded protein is CASSIGPGSNYGYTF.

The CDR3 nucleotides are TGCGCCAGCAGCCCGACTAGCGGGAGCTACAATGAGCAGTTCTTC. It is translated as CASSPTSGSYNEQFF. J is TRBJ2-1 and V is TRBV5-1; 12 bases line up with TRBD2. The junction had 2 bases not matched to a gene; V was cut back by 4 bases and J by 3 bases. Germline-derived CDR1 and CDR2 are SGHRS and YFSETQ. The CDR3 is 15 amino acids.

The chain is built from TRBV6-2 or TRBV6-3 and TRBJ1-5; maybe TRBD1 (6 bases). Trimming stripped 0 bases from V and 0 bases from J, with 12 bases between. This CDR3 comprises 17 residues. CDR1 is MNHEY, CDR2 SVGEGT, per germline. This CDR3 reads CASSYSGTRYSNQPQHF. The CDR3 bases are TGTGCCAGCAGTTACTCGGGGACACGGTATAGCAATCAGCCCCAGCATTTT.

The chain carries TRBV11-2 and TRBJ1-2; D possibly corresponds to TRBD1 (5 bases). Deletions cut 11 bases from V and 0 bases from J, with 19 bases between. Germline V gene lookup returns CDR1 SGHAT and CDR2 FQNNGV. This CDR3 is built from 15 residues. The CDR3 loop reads CASLPGRAANYGYTF. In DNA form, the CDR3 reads TGTGCCTCCCTCCCGGGCAGGGCAGCTAACTATGGCTACACCTTC. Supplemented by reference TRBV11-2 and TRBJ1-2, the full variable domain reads EAGVAQSPRYKIIEKRQSVAFWCNPISGHATLYWYQQILGQGPKLLIQFQNNGVVDDSQLPKDRFSAERLKGVDSTLKIQPAKLEDSAVYLCASLPGRAANYGYTFGSGTRLTVV.

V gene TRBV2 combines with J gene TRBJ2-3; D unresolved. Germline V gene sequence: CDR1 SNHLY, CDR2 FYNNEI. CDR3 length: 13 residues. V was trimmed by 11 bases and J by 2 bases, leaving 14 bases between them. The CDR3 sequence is CAAISSATDTQYF. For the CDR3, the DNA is TGTGCCGCGATTAGCTCCGCCACAGATACGCAGTATTTT.

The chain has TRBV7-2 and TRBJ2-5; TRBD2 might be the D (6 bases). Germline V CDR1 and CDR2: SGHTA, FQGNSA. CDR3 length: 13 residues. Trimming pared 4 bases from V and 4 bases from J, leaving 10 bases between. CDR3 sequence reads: CASSSTRGETQYF. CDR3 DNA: TGTGCCAGCAGCTCGACTAGGGGAGAGACCCAGTACTTC.

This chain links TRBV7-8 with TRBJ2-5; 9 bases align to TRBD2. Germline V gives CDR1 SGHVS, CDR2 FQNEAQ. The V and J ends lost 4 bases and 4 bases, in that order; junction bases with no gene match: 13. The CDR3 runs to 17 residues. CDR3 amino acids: CASSSPAAGGPSETQYF. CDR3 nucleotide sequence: TGTGCCAGCAGCTCCCCGGCGGCGGGAGGGCCTTCAGAGACCCAGTACTTC.

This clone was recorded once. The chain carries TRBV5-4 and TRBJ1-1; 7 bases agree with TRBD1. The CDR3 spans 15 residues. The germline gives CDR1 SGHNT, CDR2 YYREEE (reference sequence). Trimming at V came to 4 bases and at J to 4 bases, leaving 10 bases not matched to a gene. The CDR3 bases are TGTGCCAGCAGCCCTCGAGGGGGCTGGGGCACTGAAGCTTTCTTT. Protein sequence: CASSPRGGWGTEAFF.

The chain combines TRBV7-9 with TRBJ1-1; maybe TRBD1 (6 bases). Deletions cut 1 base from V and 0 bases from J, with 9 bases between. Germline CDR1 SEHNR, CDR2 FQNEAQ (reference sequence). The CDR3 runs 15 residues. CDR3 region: CASSLGAGVNTEAFF. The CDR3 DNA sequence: TGTGCCAGCAGCTTAGGGGCAGGGGTGAACACTGAAGCTTTCTTT.

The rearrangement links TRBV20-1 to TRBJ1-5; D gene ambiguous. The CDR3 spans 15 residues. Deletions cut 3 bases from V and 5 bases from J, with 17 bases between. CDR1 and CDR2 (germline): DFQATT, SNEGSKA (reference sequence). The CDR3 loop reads CSASRARGNYQPQHF. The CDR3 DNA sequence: TGCAGTGCTAGTCGAGCCCGGGGAAATTATCAGCCCCAGCATTTT.

CDR3 nucleotides: TGTGCCAGCAGTCGACGTGGGGGCGTAGAGACCCAGTACTTC. The encoded protein is CASSRRGGVETQYF. V is TRBV6-2 or TRBV6-3 and J is TRBJ2-5; possibly TRBD1 for D (6 bases). V was cut by 5 bases and J by 4 bases, with 14 bases left in between. CDR3 length: 14 amino acids. CDR1 MNHEY and CDR2 SVGEGT come from the germline V gene.

CDR3 DNA sequence: TGCAGCGCAAGACTGGGACAGAACTCTGGAAACACCATATATTTT. Protein: CSARLGQNSGNTIYF. The V and J genes are TRBV29-1 and TRBJ1-3; 7 bases align to TRBD1. The CDR3 is made up of 15 amino acids. Trimming at V came to 7 bases and at J to 0 bases, leaving 9 bases not matched to a gene. The germline V gene has CDR1 SQVTM and CDR2 ANQGSEA. The variable domain in full, with the rest retrieved from reference TRBV29-1 and TRBJ1-3, is SAVISQKPSRDICQRGTSLTIQCQVDSQVTMMFWYRQQPGQSLTLIATANQGSEATYESGFVIDKFPISRPNLTFSTLTVSNMSPEDSSIYLCSARLGQNSGNTIYFGEGSWLTVV.

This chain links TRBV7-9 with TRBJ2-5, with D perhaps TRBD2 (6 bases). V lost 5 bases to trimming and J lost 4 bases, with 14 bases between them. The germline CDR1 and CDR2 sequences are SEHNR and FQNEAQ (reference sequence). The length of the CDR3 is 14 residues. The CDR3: CASSVGLSGETQYF. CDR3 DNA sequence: TGTGCCAGCAGCGTAGGACTATCGGGAGAGACCCAGTACTTC.

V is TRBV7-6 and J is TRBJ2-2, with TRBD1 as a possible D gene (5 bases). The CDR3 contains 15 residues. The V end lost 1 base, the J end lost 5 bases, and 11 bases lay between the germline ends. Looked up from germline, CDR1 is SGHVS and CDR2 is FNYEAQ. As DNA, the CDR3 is TGTGCCAGCAGCTTAGGCAGGGTAGGGACCGGGGAGCTGTTTTTT. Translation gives CASSLGRVGTGELFF.

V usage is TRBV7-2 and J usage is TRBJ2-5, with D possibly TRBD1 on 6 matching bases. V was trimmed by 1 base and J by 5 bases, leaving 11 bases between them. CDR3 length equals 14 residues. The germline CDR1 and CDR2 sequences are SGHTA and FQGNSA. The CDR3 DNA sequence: TGTGCCAGCAGCTTAGAATGGGGGCGCGAGACCCAGTACTTC. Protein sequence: CASSLEWGRETQYF.

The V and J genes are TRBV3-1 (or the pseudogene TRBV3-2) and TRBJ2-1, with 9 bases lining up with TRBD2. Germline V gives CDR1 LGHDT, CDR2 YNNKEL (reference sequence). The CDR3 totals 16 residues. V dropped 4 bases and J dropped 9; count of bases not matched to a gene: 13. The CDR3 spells CASSPRGGGAAREQFF. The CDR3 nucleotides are TGTGCCAGCAGCCCCCGAGGCGGGGGGGCGGCACGTGAGCAGTTCTTC.

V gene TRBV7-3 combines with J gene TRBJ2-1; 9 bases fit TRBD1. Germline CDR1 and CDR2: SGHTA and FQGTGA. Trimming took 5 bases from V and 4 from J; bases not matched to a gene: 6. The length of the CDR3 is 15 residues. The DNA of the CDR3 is TGTGCCAGCAGCGCGGACAGGGGCCCTTACAATGAGCAGTTCTTC. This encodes CASSADRGPYNEQFF.

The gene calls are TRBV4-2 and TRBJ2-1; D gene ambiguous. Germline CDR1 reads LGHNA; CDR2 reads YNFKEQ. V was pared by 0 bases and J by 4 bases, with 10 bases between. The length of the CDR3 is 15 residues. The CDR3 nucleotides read TGTGCCAGCAGCCAAGACAAGCGTCTGTACAATGAGCAGTTCTTC. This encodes CASSQDKRLYNEQFF.

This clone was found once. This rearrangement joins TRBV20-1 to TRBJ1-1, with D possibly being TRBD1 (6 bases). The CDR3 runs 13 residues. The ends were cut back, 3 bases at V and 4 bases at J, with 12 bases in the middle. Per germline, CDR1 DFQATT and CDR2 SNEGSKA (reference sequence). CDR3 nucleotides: TGCAGTGCTAGTTTGAGGGGGGGCACTGAAGCTTTCTTT. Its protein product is CSASLRGGTEAFF.